This entry lists 6 T cell receptor beta chains sequenced from one sample in a study of T cell responses to AZD1222 COVID-19 vaccine. The repertoire was sequenced with immunoSEQ multiplex PCR; TCRdb's copy has only in-frame clones and lacks some. The sample includes 160,000 or so clones, around nine tenths of them seen just once. The starting material was peripheral blood, obtained 28 days after the second AZD1222 dose. All receptors come from an adult who received the AZD1222 COVID-19 vaccine.

The rearrangement links TRBV5-4 to TRBJ2-4; unclear D gene. Trimming took 0 bases from V and 3 from J, leaving 7 bases between them. The CDR3 spans 14 residues. Germline loops: CDR1 SGHNT, CDR2 YYREEE (reference sequence). The CDR3 sequence is CASSLDGFKNIQYF. CDR3 sequence (DNA): TGTGCCAGCAGCTTGGACGGGTTCAAAAACATTCAGTACTTC.

The chain is built from TRBV3-1 (or the pseudogene TRBV3-2) and TRBJ1-5; D unclear. Deletions cut 0 bases from V and 7 bases from J, with 7 bases between. The CDR3 totals 13 residues. Germline lookup yields CDR1 LGHDT and CDR2 YNNKEL (reference sequence). For the CDR3, the DNA is TGTGCCAGCAGCCAAGAAAGAGGCCAGCCCCAGCATTTT. It specifies CASSQERGQPQHF.

The V gene is TRBV5-1, the J gene TRBJ2-7; possibly TRBD2 for D (5 bases). The germline V gene has CDR1 SGHRS and CDR2 YFSETQ. The CDR3 runs to 16 residues. The V gene lost 4 bases and the J gene lost 0 bases, with 17 bases spanning the gap. The CDR3 DNA reads as TGCGCCAGCAGCATTTCAGCCGGGGTCAGCTCCTACGAGCAGTACTTC. Protein: CASSISAGVSSYEQYF.

The gene calls are TRBV6-5 and TRBJ1-5, with D possibly matching TRBD1 (5 bases). This CDR3 has 15 residues. Trimming shortened V by 6 bases and J by 2 bases, and 14 bases separated the two germline ends. CDR1 and CDR2 from the germline V gene are MNHEY and SVGAGI. The CDR3: CASRPGTSGNQPQHF. CDR3 bases: TGTGCCAGCAGACCAGGGACGAGTGGCAATCAGCCCCAGCATTTT.

The V gene is TRBV6-5, the J gene TRBJ2-7; possible D gene TRBD1, 5 bases. Germline V gene sequence: CDR1 MNHEY, CDR2 SVGAGI. Trimming pared 6 bases from V and 0 bases from J, leaving 9 bases between. CDR3 length equals 13 residues. The CDR3 here is CASSQGSSYEQYF. CDR3 bases: TGTGCCAGCAGCCAGGGTAGCTCCTACGAGCAGTACTTC.

The rearrangement links TRBV11-2 to TRBJ2-7, with D maybe TRBD1 (6 bases). Trimming took off 1 base at V and 3 bases at J, with 13 bases between the two ends. Germline CDR1 and CDR2: SGHAT and FQNNGV. This CDR3 contains 15 residues. CDR3 nucleotides: TGTGCCAGCAGCTTAGCAGACAGGATCGTCTACGAGCAGTACTTC. Encoded protein: CASSLADRIVYEQYF.